This entry lists 9 T cell receptor beta chains sequenced from one sample in a study of blood T cells in healthy people across ages. With a J-beta primer mix and a sample-barcoded 5' primer, a second PCR ran about 7 to 12 cycles. Via MiXCR, TCRdb re-called the 5' RACE reads, giving one row per CDR3 protein. The data hold 750,000 or so distinct CDR3 sequences, with approximately 25% observed a single time. These sequences were also reported in another study, on T cells of mothers and their children.

The sequenced sample was blood. These receptors came from a boy between 5 and 17 years old in good health.

The chain uses TRBV20-1 and TRBJ2-7; possibly TRBD2 for D (5 bases). V gave up 8 bases and J gave up 0 bases, with 17 bases separating them. The CDR3 contains 14 residues. Germline values: CDR1 DFQATT, CDR2 SNEGSKA (reference sequence). The CDR3 nucleotides are TGCAGTACACTAGGTGACCTACTCTCCTACGAGCAGTACTTC. Its protein product is CSTLGDLLSYEQYF.

This chain connects TRBV6-2 or TRBV6-3 to TRBJ2-5; D might be TRBD2 (5 bases). The DNA matches TRBJ2-7 better at its end, which makes the J call doubtful. Per the germline V gene, CDR1 is MNHEY and CDR2 is SVGEGT. There are 12 residues in the CDR3. CDR3 in DNA: TGTGCCAGCAACGGGATCTCCTACGAGCAGTACTTC. This sequence encodes CASNGISYEQYF.

This clonotype was found a few times. V gene TRBV9 combines with J gene TRBJ1-2, with TRBD1 as a possible D gene (5 bases). CDR1 SGDLS and CDR2 YYNGEE come from the germline V gene. Trimming pared 3 bases from V and 0 bases from J, leaving 15 bases between. The CDR3 spans 16 residues. This chain's CDR3 is CASSGSGVRANYGYTF. In DNA, the CDR3 is TGTGCCAGCAGCGGATCGGGGGTGAGAGCTAACTATGGCTACACCTTC.

This rearrangement joins TRBV6-5 to TRBJ2-3; 12 nucleotides align to TRBD1. The CDR3 length is 18 residues. With 6 bases clipped from V and 4 bases from J, the junction kept 14 bases outside the gene matches. Germline lookup yields CDR1 MNHEY and CDR2 SVGAGI. The CDR3 loop is CASRLYWSGTGGADTQYF. The CDR3 bases are TGTGCCAGCAGATTATACTGGTCCGGGACAGGGGGCGCAGATACGCAGTATTTT.

This clonotype was seen only once. This rearrangement joins TRBV5-1 to TRBJ2-7, with D unclear. The germline V gene encodes CDR1 SGHRS and CDR2 YFSETQ. V was shortened by 0 bases and J by 2 bases, with 9 bases between the two germline ends. The length of the CDR3 is 14 residues. The CDR3 reads CASSLAPAAYEQYF. The CDR3 DNA follows: TGCGCCAGCAGCTTGGCCCCAGCAGCCTACGAGCAGTACTTC. The complete variable domain, with remaining parts taken from reference TRBV5-1 and TRBJ2-7, reads KAGVTQTPRYLIKTRGQQVTLSCSPISGHRSVSWYQQTPGQGLQFLFEYFSETQRNKGNFPGRFSGRQFSNSRSEMNVSTLELGDSALYLCASSLAPAAYEQYFGPGTRLTVT.

This chain connects TRBV4-3 to TRBJ1-2; no definite D call. The V gene's germline CDR1 is LGHNA and CDR2 YSLEER. V lost 6 bases and J 0 bases, leaving 14 bases between the germline ends. The CDR3 consists of 15 residues. The CDR3 DNA reads TGCGCCAGCAGACTGGAGCAGGCGCCTAACTATGGCTACACCTTC. Translating gives CASRLEQAPNYGYTF.

This sequence joins TRBV6-5 and TRBJ2-7, with TRBD1 matching over 8 bases. The CDR3 totals 17 residues. Trimming took 8 bases from V and 4 from J; bases not matched to a gene: 19. Germline V gene data show CDR1 as MNHEY and CDR2 as SVGAGI. CDR3 amino acids: CASVLSWTGHYLYEQYF. The CDR3 nucleotides read TGTGCCAGCGTACTGTCCTGGACAGGGCATTATCTGTACGAGCAGTACTTC.

This clonotype has more than one count but fewer than ten. This rearrangement joins TRBV6-2 or TRBV6-3 to TRBJ2-4; 12 nucleotides match TRBD2. The CDR3 is 14 amino acids. CDR1 is MNHEY and CDR2 is SVGEGT in the germline V gene. V lost 7 bases and J lost 10; bases outside the gene matches: 8. CDR3 in amino acids: CASTASGGARIQYF. In DNA form, the CDR3 reads TGTGCCAGCACCGCTAGCGGGGGGGCGCGGATTCAGTACTTC.

This clonotype was seen more than once but under ten times. The chain couples TRBV19 to TRBJ1-5; maybe TRBD1 (6 bases). This CDR3 has 13 amino acids. CDR1 is LNHDA, CDR2 SQIVND, per germline (reference sequence). V was cut by 3 bases and J by 5 bases, with 8 bases left in between. The DNA of the CDR3 is TGTGCCAGTAGTATCAGGGGCTATCAGCCCCAGCATTTT. Protein product: CASSIRGYQPQHF.